This T cell receptor (beta chain) derives from a study of blood T cell repertoires in COVID-19. Across the whole study: Samples came from the United States, Italy and Spain, spanning acute and convalescent COVID-19. Nucleic acid was either cDNA or gDNA, and it came from T cells, B-cell-depleted T cells, or PBMCs.

Germline-derived CDR1 and CDR2 are SGHDT and YYEEEE. There are 17 residues in the CDR3. V lost 2 bases and J 0 bases, leaving 12 bases between the germline ends. Original analysis: Estimation of nucleated cell counts was performed using reference gene primer amplification. Sequenced by immunoSEQ multiplex PCR; TCRdb stores in-frame clones only, minus some. That table supplies the V and J calls and clone size; D and trimming were determined from the DNA. The table records tens of thousands of clones, roughly 85% of them present only once. This sequence originates from a man older than 75 with acute or convalescent COVID-19. Sequencing input: peripheral blood. V and J are TRBV5-6 and TRBJ2-6; TRBD1 is a possible D gene (6 bases). The CDR3: CASSFRGPPSGANVLTF. CDR3 nucleotides: TGTGCCAGCAGCTTCAGGGGCCCGCCCTCTGGGGCCAACGTCCTGACTTTC.